This entry concerns a single TCR beta chain. Libraries were prepared by immunoSEQ multiplex PCR; TCRdb keeps only in-frame clonotypes and omits some of them. Among hundreds of thousands of clones listed, around 87% were seen once. The data belong to a study of shared T cell receptors in the human thymus. Trimming left V 4 bases short and J 2 bases short, with 14 bases between. The germline V gene has CDR1 KGHSH and CDR2 LQKENI. This CDR3 comprises 15 residues. This sample was also put to use in a study of human thymus T cells.

Sequencing was done on a sample of thymocytes. This rearrangement joins TRBV18 to TRBJ2-5; D perhaps matches TRBD2 (7 bases). This clonotype was sampled from a boy younger than two with a congenital heart defect. The CDR3 DNA follows: TGTGCCAGCTCACGGACGGGGGGCCAACAAGAGACCCAGTACTTC. This codes for CASSRTGGQQETQYF.